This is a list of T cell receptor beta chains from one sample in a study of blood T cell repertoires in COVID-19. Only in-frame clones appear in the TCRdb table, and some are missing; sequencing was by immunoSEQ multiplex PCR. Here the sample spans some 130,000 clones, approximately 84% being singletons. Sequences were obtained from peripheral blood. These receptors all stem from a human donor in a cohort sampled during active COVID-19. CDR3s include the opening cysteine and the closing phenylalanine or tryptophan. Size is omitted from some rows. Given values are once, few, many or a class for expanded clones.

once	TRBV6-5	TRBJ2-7	CATRPRTYEQYF
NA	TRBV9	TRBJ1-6	CASSVVGGIGNSPLHF
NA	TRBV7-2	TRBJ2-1	CASEGVGGFNEQFF
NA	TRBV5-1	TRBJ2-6	CASSTRDSGANVLTF
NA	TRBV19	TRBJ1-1	CASTTREATEAFF
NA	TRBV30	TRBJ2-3	CAWSRGGQDPDTQYF
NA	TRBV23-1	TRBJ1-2	CASRRTVGRACGYTF
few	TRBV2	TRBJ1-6	CASTQGSNSPLHF
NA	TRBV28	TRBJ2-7	CASNYRGIRYEQYF
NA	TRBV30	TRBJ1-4	CAWSVRGQLYEKLFF
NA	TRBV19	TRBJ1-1	CASSLDRGSGMNTEAFF
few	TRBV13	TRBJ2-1	CASSLAGPSYNEQFF
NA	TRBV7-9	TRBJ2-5	CASSLAMPAAETQYF
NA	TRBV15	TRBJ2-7	CATRSDDSFSYEQYF
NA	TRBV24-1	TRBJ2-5	CATSDSRPEGETQYF
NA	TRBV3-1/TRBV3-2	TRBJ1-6	CASSQDLTGNHSPLHF
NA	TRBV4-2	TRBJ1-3	CASSQNSDTIYF
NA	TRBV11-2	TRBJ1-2	CASSSDRVYGYTF
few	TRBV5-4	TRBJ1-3	CASSLTGGPGNTIYF
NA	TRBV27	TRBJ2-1	CASSLASGDEQFF
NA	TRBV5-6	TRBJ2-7	CASSLTEERGYEQYF
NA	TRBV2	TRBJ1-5	CASSHAGQHIPSNQPQHF
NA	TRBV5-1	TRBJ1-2	CASRLLALDRVSGYTF
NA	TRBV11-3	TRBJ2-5	CASSLGRERGETQYF
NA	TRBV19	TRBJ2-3	CASSARTSGARTQYF
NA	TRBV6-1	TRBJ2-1	CASSEGTSGYNEQFF
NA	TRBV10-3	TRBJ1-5	CAISESDEGTALSGLGQPQHF
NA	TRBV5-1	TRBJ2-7	CASSLDGQSPYEQYF